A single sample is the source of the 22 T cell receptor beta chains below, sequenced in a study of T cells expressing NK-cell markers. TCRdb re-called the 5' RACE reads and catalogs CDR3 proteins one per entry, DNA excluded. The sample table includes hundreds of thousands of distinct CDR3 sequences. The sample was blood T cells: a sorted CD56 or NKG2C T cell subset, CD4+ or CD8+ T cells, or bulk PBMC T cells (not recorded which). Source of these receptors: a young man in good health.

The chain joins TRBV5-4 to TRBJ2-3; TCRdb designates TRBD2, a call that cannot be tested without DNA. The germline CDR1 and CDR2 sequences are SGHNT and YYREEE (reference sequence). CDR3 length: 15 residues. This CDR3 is CASSLDPGPVDTQYF.

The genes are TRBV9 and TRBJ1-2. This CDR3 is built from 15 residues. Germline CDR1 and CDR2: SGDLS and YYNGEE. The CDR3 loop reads CASSVAWEGGYGYTF.

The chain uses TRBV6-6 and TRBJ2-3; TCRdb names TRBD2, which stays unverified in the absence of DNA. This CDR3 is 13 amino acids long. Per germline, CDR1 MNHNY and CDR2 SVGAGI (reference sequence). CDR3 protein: CASSYSALSTQYF.

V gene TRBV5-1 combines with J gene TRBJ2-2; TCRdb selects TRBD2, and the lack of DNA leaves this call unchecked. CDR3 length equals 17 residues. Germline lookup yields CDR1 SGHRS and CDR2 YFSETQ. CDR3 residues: CASSLLTSGVRTGELFF. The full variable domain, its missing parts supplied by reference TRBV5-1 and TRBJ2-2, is KAGVTQTPRYLIKTRGQQVTLSCSPISGHRSVSWYQQTPGQGLQFLFEYFSETQRNKGNFPGRFSGRQFSNSRSEMNVSTLELGDSALYLCASSLLTSGVRTGELFFGEGSRLTVL.

The CDR3 loop is CASSDGGKFSTDTQYF. The chain links TRBV25-1 to TRBJ2-3; there is no DNA to check the TCRdb D call of TRBD1. This CDR3 is 16 amino acids long. Per germline, CDR1 MGHDK and CDR2 SYGVNS. The variable domain in full, with the rest retrieved from reference TRBV25-1 and TRBJ2-3, is EADIYQTPRYLVIGTGKKITLECSQTMGHDKMYWYQQDPGMELHLIHYSYGVNSTEKGDLSSESTVSRIRTEHFPLTLESARPSHTSQYLCASSDGGKFSTDTQYFGPGTRLTVL.

CDR3 protein: CASSFSSGQPEFF. The chain employs TRBV5-1 and TRBJ2-1; TCRdb calls TRBD1, which cannot be checked without DNA. Germline-derived CDR1 and CDR2 are SGHRS and YFSETQ. The CDR3 loop spans 13 amino acids.

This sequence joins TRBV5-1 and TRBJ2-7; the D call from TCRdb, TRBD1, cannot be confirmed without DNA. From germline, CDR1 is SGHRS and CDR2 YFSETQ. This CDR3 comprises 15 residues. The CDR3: CASSLKGQGAYEQYF.

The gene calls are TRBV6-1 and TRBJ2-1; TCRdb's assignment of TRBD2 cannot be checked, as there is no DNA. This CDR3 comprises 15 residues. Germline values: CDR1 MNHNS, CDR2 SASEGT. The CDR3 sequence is CASSFSSGIYNEQFF.

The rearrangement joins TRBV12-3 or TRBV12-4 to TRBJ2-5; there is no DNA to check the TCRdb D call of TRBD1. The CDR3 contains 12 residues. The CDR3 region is CASRGTVGTQYF.

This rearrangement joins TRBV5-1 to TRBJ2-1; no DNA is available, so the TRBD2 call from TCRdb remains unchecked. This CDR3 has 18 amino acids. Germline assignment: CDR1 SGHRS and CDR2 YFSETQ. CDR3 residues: CASRPPNPGLAHYNEQFF.

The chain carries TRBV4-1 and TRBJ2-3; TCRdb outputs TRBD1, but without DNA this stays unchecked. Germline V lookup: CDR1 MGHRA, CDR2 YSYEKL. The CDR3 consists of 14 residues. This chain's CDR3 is CASSLPGTPDTQYF.

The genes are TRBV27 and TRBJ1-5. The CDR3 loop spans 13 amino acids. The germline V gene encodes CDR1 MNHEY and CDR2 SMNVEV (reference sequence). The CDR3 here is CASSRNGGWPQHF.

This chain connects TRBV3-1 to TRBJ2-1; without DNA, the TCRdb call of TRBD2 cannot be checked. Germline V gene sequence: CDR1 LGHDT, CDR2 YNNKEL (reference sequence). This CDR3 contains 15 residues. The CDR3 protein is CASSRSGSKYNEQFF.

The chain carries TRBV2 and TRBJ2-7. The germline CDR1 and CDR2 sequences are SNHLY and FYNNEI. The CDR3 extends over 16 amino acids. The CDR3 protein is CASSEDGVGPTYEQYF. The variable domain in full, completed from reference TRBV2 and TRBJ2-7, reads EPEVTQTPSHQVTQMGQEVILRCVPISNHLYFYWYRQILGQKVEFLVSFYNNEISEKSEIFDDQFSVERPDGSNFTLKIRSTKLEDSAMYFCASSEDGVGPTYEQYFGPGTRLTVT.

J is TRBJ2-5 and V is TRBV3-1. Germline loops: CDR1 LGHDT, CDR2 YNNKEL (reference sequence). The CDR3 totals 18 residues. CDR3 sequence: CASSQDPSSGGDQETQYF.

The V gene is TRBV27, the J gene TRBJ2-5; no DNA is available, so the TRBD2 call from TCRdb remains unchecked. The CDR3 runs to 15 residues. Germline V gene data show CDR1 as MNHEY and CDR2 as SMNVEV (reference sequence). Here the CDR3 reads CASSLGPWGQETQYF.

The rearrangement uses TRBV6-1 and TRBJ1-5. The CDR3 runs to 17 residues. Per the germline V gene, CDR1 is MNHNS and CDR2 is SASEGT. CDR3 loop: CASSESGEPTNNQPQHF.

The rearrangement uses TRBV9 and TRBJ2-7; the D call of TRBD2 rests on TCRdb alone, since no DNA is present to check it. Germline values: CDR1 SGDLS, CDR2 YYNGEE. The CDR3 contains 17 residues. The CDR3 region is CASSVGGLAGISYEQYF.

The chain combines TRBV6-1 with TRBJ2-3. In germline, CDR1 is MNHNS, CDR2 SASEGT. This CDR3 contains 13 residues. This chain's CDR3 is CASSDRRTDTQYF.

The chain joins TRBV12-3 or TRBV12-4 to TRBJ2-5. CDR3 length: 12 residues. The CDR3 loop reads CASSSEGWDQYF.

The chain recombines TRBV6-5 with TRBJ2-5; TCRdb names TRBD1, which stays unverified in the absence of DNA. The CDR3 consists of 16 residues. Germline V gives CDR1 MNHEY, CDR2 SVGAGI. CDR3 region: CASSFVRQGGQETQYF.

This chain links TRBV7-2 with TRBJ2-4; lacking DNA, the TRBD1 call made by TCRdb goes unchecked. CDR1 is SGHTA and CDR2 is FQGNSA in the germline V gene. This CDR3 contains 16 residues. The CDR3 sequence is CASSTPGQLAKNIQYF.